This TCR beta chain emerged from a study of CD8 T cells in ankylosing spondylitis. Overall study results and limits: A TCR beta motif made of 7 to 9 highly homologous variants seemed typical of ankylosing spondylitis blood.

Of note for this clonotype: Antigen: not known.

TCRdb recomputed calls from the 5' RACE reads with MiXCR, one row per CDR3 protein. The sample shows 200,000 to 250,000 distinct CDR3 sequences, approximately 20% of them seen only once. The material sequenced was blood, either unsorted or a sorted T cell fraction (not recorded which). This clonotype originated in a male donor with ankylosing spondylitis.

CDR3 nucleotide sequence: TGTGCCAGCAGCCCCTGGGGTGCGCATTCACCCCTCCACTTT. It is translated as CASSPWGAHSPLHF. The rearrangement links TRBV9 to TRBJ1-6, with D unresolved. This CDR3 is built from 14 residues. V lost 4 bases, J lost 8 bases, and 13 bases lay in between. The germline V gene has CDR1 SGDLS and CDR2 YYNGEE. The full variable domain, with the rest looked up from reference TRBV9 and TRBJ1-6, is DSGVTQTPKHLITATGQRVTLRCSPRSGDLSVYWYQQSLDQGLQFLIQYYNGEERAKGNILERFSAQQFPDLHSELNLSSLELGDSALYFCASSPWGAHSPLHFGNGTRLTVT.